This record looks at one T cell receptor beta chain sequence and its context. Its antigen is unidentified. The CDR3 spans 14 residues. V lost 5 bases and J 0 bases, leaving 10 bases between the germline ends. Germline V CDR1 and CDR2: LGHNA, YSLEER. As for treatment: roughly 10-day PBMC culture with coronavirus spike peptide pools or control peptides (ViraFEST assay). After culture for under twelve days, isolation of CD4+ T cells was performed by negative selection. Researchers used the Oncomine TCR Beta short-read assay to sequence DNA from cultured CD4+ T cells. In TCRdb, the PCR reads were re-called with MiXCR into one record per CDR3 protein. The sample has fewer than 15,000 distinct CDR3 sequences, under 60% seen once; the top ten hold 25% to 30%. The record originates from a study of vaccination and CD4 T cells after COVID-19. Turning to the study itself: At a median approximately 76 days (range 14 to 241) after dose two, post-vaccine samples were obtained. Notes on the study in general: Median counts of SARS-CoV-2-reactive clonotypes increased from roughly 22 to 38; this difference was not significant.

This clonotype originated in a human donor with COVID-19. The chain uses TRBV4-3 and TRBJ1-1; no reliable D call. The specimen comprised cultured CD4+ T cells from blood, sampled after SARS-CoV-2 vaccination. DNA for the CDR3: TGCGCCAGCAGCTGGACGAGCCTGAACACTGAAGCTTTCTTT. It specifies CASSWTSLNTEAFF.